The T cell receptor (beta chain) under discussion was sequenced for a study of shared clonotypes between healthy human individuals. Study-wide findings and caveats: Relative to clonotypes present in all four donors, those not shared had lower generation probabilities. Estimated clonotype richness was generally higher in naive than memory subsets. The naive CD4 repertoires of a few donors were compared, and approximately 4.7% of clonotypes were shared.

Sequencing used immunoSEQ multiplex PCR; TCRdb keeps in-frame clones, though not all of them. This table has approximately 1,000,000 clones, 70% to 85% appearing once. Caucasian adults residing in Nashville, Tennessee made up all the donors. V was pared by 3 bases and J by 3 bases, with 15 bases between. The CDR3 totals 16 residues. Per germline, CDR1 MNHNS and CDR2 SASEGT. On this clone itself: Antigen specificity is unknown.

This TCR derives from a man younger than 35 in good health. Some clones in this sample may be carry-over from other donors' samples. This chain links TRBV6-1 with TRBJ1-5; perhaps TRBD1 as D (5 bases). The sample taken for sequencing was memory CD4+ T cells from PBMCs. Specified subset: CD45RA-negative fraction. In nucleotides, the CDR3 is TGTGCCAGCAGTGACTACAGGCCGGTAAACAATCAGCCCCAGCATTTT. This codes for CASSDYRPVNNQPQHF.